This T cell receptor (beta chain) was observed in a study of T cells after yellow fever vaccination. This clonotype was detected only a few times. Trimming removed 4 bases at V and 5 bases at J, with 18 bases between. CDR1 LGHNA and CDR2 YNFKEQ come from the germline V gene. This CDR3 has 16 residues. MiXCR, run by TCRdb on the 5' RACE reads, gives a single entry per CDR3 protein. The profile shows fewer than 450,000 distinct CDR3 sequences, 7% to 10% of them singletons. Sequenced here: PBMCs, sampled about 41 days after the first yellow fever vaccination. This sequence joins TRBV4-2 and TRBJ2-1; D might be TRBD1 or TRBD2, each matching 5 bases. This TCR was sampled from a man between 18 and 29 years old who received the YFV17D yellow fever vaccine. The CDR3 DNA sequence: TGTGCCAGCAGCCCCGCCGGGGCGGAACTAAACAATGAGCAGTTCTTC. This translates into CASSPAGAELNNEQFF.